One and the same sample provided the 28 T cell receptor beta chains below, sequenced in a study of CD8 T cells in Susac syndrome. It was with random hexamers that 0.5 to 1 ug RNA was reverse transcribed. One entry per CDR3 protein, called by TCRdb with MiXCR from the immunoSEQ multiplex PCR reads. The sample has roughly 84,000 distinct CDR3 sequences, about 96% seen once. The sequencing sample was made of CD8+ T cells from PBMCs. The receptors derive from a human donor with Susac syndrome.

V gene TRBV28 combines with J gene TRBJ2-7, with 7 bases that match TRBD2. The germline CDR1 and CDR2 sequences are MDHEN and SYDVKM. There are 15 residues in the CDR3. The V segment lost 6 bases and the J segment 0 bases; nucleotides outside the gene matches: 8. Here the CDR3 reads CASRFLRGVSYEQYF. CDR3 DNA sequence: TGTGCCAGCAGGTTCCTTCGGGGGGTCTCCTACGAGCAGTACTTC.

The rearrangement joins TRBV7-9 to TRBJ1-2; TRBD1 matches 7 bases. This CDR3 comprises 15 residues. In germline, CDR1 is SEHNR, CDR2 FQNEAQ (reference sequence). V trimming: 7 bases; J trimming: 0 bases; junction bases outside the gene matches: 8. The CDR3 protein is CASTSGTGANYGYTF. The CDR3 DNA follows: TGTGCCAGCACCTCGGGAACAGGGGCTAACTATGGCTACACCTTC.

The CDR3 DNA follows: TGTGCCAGCAGCGTAGGTGAACAGCTTAGCAATCAGCCCCAGCATTTT. This translates into CASSVGEQLSNQPQHF. This rearrangement joins TRBV9 to TRBJ1-5; D is undetermined. The CDR3 spans 16 residues. Looked up from germline, CDR1 is SGDLS and CDR2 is YYNGEE. With 0 bases removed from V and 0 bases from J, the gap between germline ends came to 10 bases. The whole variable domain, filled in from reference TRBV9 and TRBJ1-5, reads DSGVTQTPKHLITATGQRVTLRCSPRSGDLSVYWYQQSLDQGLQFLIQYYNGEERAKGNILERFSAQQFPDLHSELNLSSLELGDSALYFCASSVGEQLSNQPQHFGDGTRLSIL.

The chain combines TRBV5-4 with TRBJ2-1; D unclear. V was cut by 4 bases and J by 6 bases, with 14 bases left in between. Germline CDR1 reads SGHNT; CDR2 reads YYREEE (reference sequence). This CDR3 spans 14 amino acids. The CDR3 region is CASSPDGMTNEQFF. CDR3 bases: TGTGCCAGCAGCCCCGACGGAATGACCAATGAGCAGTTCTTC.

This clonotype was found once. The rearrangement joins TRBV27 to TRBJ1-2; no reliable D call. V shed 0 bases and J shed 2 bases, with 7 bases lying between them. CDR3 size: 14 residues. Germline V lookup: CDR1 MNHEY, CDR2 SMNVEV (reference sequence). The CDR3 loop is CASSLSSGNYGYTF. CDR3 sequence (DNA): TGTGCCAGCAGTTTATCGTCTGGGAACTATGGCTACACCTTC.

CDR3 sequence (DNA): TGTGCCAGCAGGTCACTAGGCTACAATGAGCAGTTCTTC. Its protein is CASRSLGYNEQFF. The chain uses TRBV12-3 or TRBV12-4 and TRBJ2-1; D perhaps matches TRBD2 (5 bases). V was cut by 6 bases and J by 3 bases, with 9 bases left in between. CDR3 length: 13 residues.

This clonotype came up once. The CDR3 spells CASSLVGGAYNEQFF. In DNA, the CDR3 is TGTGCCAGCAGCTTAGTCGGGGGGGCCTACAATGAGCAGTTCTTC. The chain is built from TRBV7-2 and TRBJ2-1; 8 nucleotides line up with TRBD2. V lost 1 base and J lost 2; bases outside the gene matches: 1. The CDR3 extends over 15 amino acids. Germline V lookup: CDR1 SGHTA, CDR2 FQGNSA.

The V and J genes are TRBV3-1 and TRBJ2-7; 10 bases map to TRBD1. V was pared by 4 bases and J by 3 bases, with 3 bases of the junction left unmatched. CDR1 and CDR2 from the germline V gene are LGHDT and YNNKEL (reference sequence). The CDR3 covers 14 residues. CDR3 in DNA: TGTGCCAGCAGCCCGGGACAGGGGTACTACGAGCAGTACTTC. Its translation is CASSPGQGYYEQYF.

In DNA, the CDR3 is TGTGCCAGCAGCGCGGGCCCAAATGAAAAACTGTTTTTT. It specifies CASSAGPNEKLFF. The rearrangement links TRBV9 to TRBJ1-4; D remains ambiguous. This CDR3 has 13 amino acids. Trimming cost V 3 bases and J 5 bases, with 8 bases left between them. Germline V gene sequence: CDR1 SGDLS, CDR2 YYNGEE.

The chain is built from TRBV5-6 and TRBJ2-1, with D maybe TRBD1 (5 bases). The V and J ends lost 3 bases and 6 bases respectively, with 10 bases between them. The CDR3 is 13 residues long. The germline V gene encodes CDR1 SGHDT and CDR2 YYEEEE. The CDR3 nucleotides read TGTGCCAGCAGCTCCGGACATCCCAATGAGCAGTTCTTC. It encodes CASSSGHPNEQFF. Looking up the rest from reference TRBV5-6 and TRBJ2-1 gives the full variable domain: DAGVTQSPTHLIKTRGQQVTLRCSPKSGHDTVSWYQQALGQGPQFIFQYYEEEERQRGNFPDRFSGHQFPNYSSELNVNALLLGDSALYLCASSSGHPNEQFFGPGTRLTVL.

The gene calls are TRBV11-2 and TRBJ2-4; D remains ambiguous. Germline-derived CDR1 and CDR2 are SGHAT and FQNNGV. The CDR3 totals 13 residues. The V end was cut by 6 bases, the J end by 2 bases, with 8 bases between. The DNA for the CDR3 is TGTGCCAGCAGTCCCGATCCCAAAAACATTCAGTACTTC. It translates to CASSPDPKNIQYF.

As concerns this clonotype: One end of the junction fails to match germline, which may point to a read error. The chain combines TRBV20-1 with TRBJ2-7; 10 nucleotides match TRBD2. The CDR3 spans 16 residues. Germline V lookup: CDR1 DFQATT, CDR2 SNEGSKA (reference sequence). Written as DNA, the CDR3 is TGCAGTGCCAGAGGTCTAGCGGGAGATAGAATTGACGAGCAGTACTTC. Protein sequence: CSARGLAGDRIDEQYF.

This chain connects TRBV20-1 to TRBJ1-1; D is unresolved. This CDR3 comprises 11 residues. V was shortened by 1 base and J by 1 base, with 1 base between the two germline ends. The V gene's germline CDR1 is DFQATT and CDR2 SNEGSKA (reference sequence). The CDR3 nucleotides are TGCAGTGCTAGAGGGAACACTGAAGCTTTCTTT. Protein product: CSARGNTEAFF.

This clonotype has a single count. The chain uses TRBV24-1 and TRBJ2-2, with 7 bases fitting TRBD1. CDR1 and CDR2 from the germline V gene are KGHDR and SFDVKD. Germline trimming cut 1 base from V and 7 bases from J; bases unmatched to any gene: 5. This CDR3 has 15 amino acids. The CDR3 is CATSDLGGLGGELFF. CDR3 nucleotides: TGTGCCACCAGTGATTTAGGGGGCCTCGGCGGGGAGCTGTTTTTT.

The chain employs TRBV20-1 and TRBJ2-4; no clear D. Germline CDR1 DFQATT, CDR2 SNEGSKA (reference sequence). The germline V and J ends were trimmed by 2 bases and 5 bases, with 10 bases remaining between them. CDR3 length: 13 amino acids. CDR3 protein: CSARPATENIQYF. The CDR3 nucleotides are TGCAGTGCTAGACCCGCGACGGAAAACATTCAGTACTTC.

The chain joins TRBV30 to TRBJ2-3, with 8 nucleotides matching TRBD2. V dropped 0 bases and J dropped 4; count of bases not matched to a gene: 12. This CDR3 comprises 17 residues. The germline CDR1 and CDR2 sequences are GTSNPN and SVGIG (reference sequence). This chain's CDR3 is CAWSVLVIGRAPDTQYF. In DNA form, the CDR3 reads TGTGCCTGGAGTGTACTTGTAATCGGGAGGGCCCCAGATACGCAGTATTTT.

This chain links TRBV7-2 with TRBJ1-5; D might be TRBD1 (5 bases). Germline CDR1 and CDR2: SGHTA and FQGNSA. This CDR3 region has 14 residues. Trimming shortened V by 1 base and J by 9 bases, and 13 bases separated the two germline ends. The CDR3 sequence is CASSLGGDGAPQHF. The CDR3 DNA follows: TGTGCCAGCAGCTTAGGCGGCGATGGGGCGCCCCAGCATTTT.

V and J are TRBV25-1 and TRBJ1-1; 11 bases are shared with TRBD1. The CDR3 sequence is 15 residues long. Germline-derived CDR1 and CDR2 are MGHDK and SYGVNS. The trim removed 4 bases at V and 7 bases at J, leaving 8 bases unmatched. The CDR3 DNA sequence: TGTGCCAGCAGTGTCCGAGGACAGGGGGCCGGTGAAGCTTTCTTT. Protein sequence: CASSVRGQGAGEAFF.

The chain uses TRBV10-3 and TRBJ2-1; D perhaps matches TRBD1 (6 bases). CDR1 ENHRY and CDR2 SYGVKD come from the germline V gene. The germline V and J ends were trimmed by 5 bases and 15 bases, with 17 bases remaining between them. CDR3 length equals 12 residues. The CDR3 DNA sequence: TGTGCCATCAGTCCACCGGGCCAGGGGCTGTTCTTC. It specifies CAISPPGQGLFF.

The chain combines TRBV10-3 with TRBJ2-7; D uncertain. Trimming took off 2 bases at V and 4 bases at J, with 12 bases between the two ends. The CDR3 runs to 14 residues. CDR1 and CDR2 (germline): ENHRY, SYGVKD. As DNA, the CDR3 is TGTGCCATCAGTGAGGGTCCACAGACATACGAGCAGTACGTC. It yields the protein CAISEGPQTYEQYV.

This sequence joins TRBV7-9 and TRBJ1-5; D uncertain. From germline, CDR1 is SEHNR and CDR2 FQNEAQ (reference sequence). V lost 5 bases, J lost 5 bases, and 7 bases lay in between. The CDR3 runs to 12 residues. The CDR3 nucleotides are TGTGCCAGCAGCACTCTAGATCAGCCCCAGCATTTT. It translates to CASSTLDQPQHF.

This chain connects TRBV24-1 to TRBJ1-2; TRBD1 is a possible D gene (5 bases). The V end was cut by 5 bases, the J end by 4 bases, with 10 bases between. The CDR3 has 13 amino acids. CDR1 is KGHDR and CDR2 is SFDVKD in the germline V gene. This CDR3 reads CATSGGTVYGYTF. Written as DNA, the CDR3 is TGTGCCACCAGTGGCGGGACGGTCTATGGCTACACCTTC.

The rearrangement joins TRBV28 to TRBJ2-1; 9 positions match TRBD1. This CDR3 has 13 residues. Trimming removed 9 bases from V and 7 bases from J; junction bases left unmatched: 7. Germline CDR1 is MDHEN and CDR2 is SYDVKM. The CDR3 region has the DNA TGTGCCAGTGGGGGACAGGGTGGGAATGAGCAGTTCTTC. Protein sequence: CASGGQGGNEQFF.

This chain connects TRBV7-9 to TRBJ1-1, with no clear D. In germline, CDR1 is SEHNR, CDR2 FQNEAQ (reference sequence). V shed 3 bases and J shed 4 bases, with 9 bases lying between them. The CDR3 contains 13 residues. The CDR3 region is CASSFDSGTEAFF. Written as DNA, the CDR3 is TGTGCCAGCAGCTTCGATAGTGGCACTGAAGCTTTCTTT.

This chain connects TRBV6-6 to TRBJ1-4; D is unresolved. The CDR3 consists of 14 residues. V was cut by 2 bases and J by 3 bases, with 7 bases left in between. CDR1 MNHNY and CDR2 SVGAGI come from the germline V gene (reference sequence). The CDR3 loop is CASSYAAANEKLFF. CDR3 DNA: TGTGCCAGCAGTTACGCCGCCGCTAATGAAAAACTGTTTTTT.

The chain links TRBV20-1 to TRBJ2-1; 9 bases are shared with TRBD2. The J segment lost 0 bases and the V segment lost 3 bases, leaving 12 bases of the junction unmatched. Germline-derived CDR1 and CDR2 are DFQATT and SNEGSKA (reference sequence). The CDR3 totals 18 residues. The CDR3 DNA is TGCAGTGCTAGTGCTCTAGCGGGACTTGGCAACTCCTACAATGAGCAGTTCTTC. The encoded protein is CSASALAGLGNSYNEQFF.

The chain joins TRBV7-9 to TRBJ2-1; D ambiguous. This CDR3 has 15 residues. V lost 3 bases, J lost 0 bases, and 9 bases lay in between. CDR1 SEHNR and CDR2 FQNEAQ come from the germline V gene (reference sequence). The CDR3 nucleotides are TGTGCCAGCAGCTTGAGCGAAACCTCCTACAATGAGCAGTTCTTC. Translation gives CASSLSETSYNEQFF.

The chain has TRBV7-3 and TRBJ2-7; 7 bases are a match to TRBD1. Germline V CDR1 and CDR2: SGHTA, FQGTGA. The CDR3 has 13 amino acids. Germline trimming cut 6 bases from V and 0 bases from J; bases unmatched to any gene: 2. Here the CDR3 DNA reads TGTGCCAGCAGTTCAGGGGGCTCCTACGAGCAGTACGTC. It codes for CASSSGGSYEQYV.